This T cell receptor beta chain comes out of a study of blood T cell repertoires in COVID-19. Study background: Acute and convalescent COVID-19 samples came from the United States, Italy and Spain. From T cells, B-cell-depleted T cells, or PBMCs came the material, which was cDNA or gDNA.

From germline, CDR1 is SGHVS and CDR2 FQNEAQ. The V and J ends lost 1 base and 0 bases respectively, with 10 bases between them. CDR3 length: 15 amino acids. With respect to this clone: Other DNA sequences in this sample translate to the same CDR3.

Methods used by the authors: Amplification with reference gene primers provided the estimates of nucleated cell counts. Sequenced by immunoSEQ multiplex PCR; TCRdb stores in-frame clones only, minus some. V and J calls and clone size come straight from that table; D and trimming were deduced from the DNA. Here the sample spans around 64,000 clones, roughly 88% being singletons. Sample: peripheral blood. This chain links TRBV7-8 with TRBJ2-7; D is possibly TRBD2 (6 bases). This clonotype was sampled from a human donor in a cohort sampled during active COVID-19. CDR3 sequence (DNA): TGTGCCAGCAGCTTAGGCGCGGGGAGCTCCTACGAGCAGTACTTC. Translated, it gives CASSLGAGSSYEQYF.